This T cell receptor beta chain came from a study of T cell responses to AZD1222 COVID-19 vaccine. The table lists this clone with a count of one. The antigen is unknown. The data were produced by immunoSEQ multiplex PCR, yet TCRdb's version contains in-frame clones alone and is incomplete. The table has tens of thousands of clones, nearly 90% seen once; the top ten hold over 7.5%. Germline V gene sequence: CDR1 SGHTA, CDR2 FQGNSA. V gave up 0 bases and J gave up 1 base; unmatched junction bases: 6. This CDR3 region has 16 residues. The study, taken as a whole, reports: Every sample of the repertoires postdated the peak T cell response.

The material sequenced was peripheral blood, taken on day 0 of AZD1222 vaccination. The source of this sequence is an adult in good health. The genes are TRBV7-2 and TRBJ2-7; TRBD1 matches at 7 bases. DNA for the CDR3: TGTGCCAGCAGCTTAGCAGTGACAGGGTCTTCCTACGAGCAGTACTTC. Its translation: CASSLAVTGSSYEQYF. Full variable domain (missing parts from reference TRBV7-2 and TRBJ2-7): GAGVSQSPSNKVTEKGKDVELRCDPISGHTALYWYRQSLGQGLEFLIYFQGNSAPDKSGLPSDRFSAERTGGSVSTLTIQRTQQEDSAVYLCASSLAVTGSSYEQYFGPGTRLTVT.